A selection of T cell receptor beta chains follows, all from one sample in a study of shared clonotypes between healthy human individuals. TCRdb's copy holds only in-frame clones and misses some; the assay was immunoSEQ multiplex PCR. The sample carries approximately 2,300,000 clones, less than 95% recorded once. The specimen was naive CD4+ T cells from PBMCs. Source of these receptors: a man aged 18 to 29 in good health. Some clones in this sample may be carry-over from other donors' samples. CDR3s include the opening cysteine and the closing phenylalanine or tryptophan. Size is omitted from some rows. Given values are once, few, many or a class for expanded clones.

V gene	clone size	J gene	CDR3 protein
TRBV19	.	TRBJ2-1	CASSILKREPYNEQFF
TRBV5-1	.	TRBJ2-1	CASSFLAGAYNEQFF
TRBV28	.	TRBJ2-2	CASSLFLWGTLGGGELFF
TRBV4-1	.	TRBJ2-2	CASSQDWSVTGELFF
TRBV28	.	TRBJ2-5	CASSLSGKQTQYF
TRBV5-1	.	TRBJ2-7	CASSQHPDGEQYF
TRBV7-2	.	TRBJ2-7	CASSLVSGKLDEQYF
TRBV6-5	once	TRBJ1-1	CASRSRDTQNTEAFF
TRBV5-1	.	TRBJ1-1	CASSHSGGNTEAFF
TRBV4-1	.	TRBJ2-1	CASSQWKGGLAGASYNEQFF
TRBV30	.	TRBJ2-6	CALYGRATSGANVLTF
TRBV7-2	.	TRBJ2-2	CASRSGVGSGELFF
TRBV28	.	TRBJ2-1	CASSLPLGPNNEQFF
TRBV28	few	TRBJ1-2	CASSPHSGLGTF
TRBV11-2	.	TRBJ1-4	CASSLVFQGASEKLFF
TRBV4-1	.	TRBJ2-2	CASSHMTSGRAGTGELFF
TRBV27	.	TRBJ2-2	CASRRLANTGELFF
TRBV19	.	TRBJ2-1	CASRSIRTSPSYNEQFF
TRBV2	.	TRBJ2-7	CASRAGAGLGEQYF
TRBV7-9	.	TRBJ2-5	CASSQRWAQETQYF
TRBV15	.	TRBJ2-5	CATSRSRDRAKETQYF
TRBV7-8	.	TRBJ2-5	CASSPRHLQETQYF
TRBV5-6	.	TRBJ2-2	CASSLGQTITGELFF
TRBV5-8	.	TRBJ1-3	CASSLNRGTGNTIYF
TRBV28	.	TRBJ1-5	CASSSTAGFKQPQHF
TRBV7-3	.	TRBJ2-3	CASSPGLSRDTQYF
TRBV2	.	TRBJ1-1	CASSDWTKSTEAFF
TRBV7-9	.	TRBJ2-3	CASSWGTLREDTQYF
TRBV7-9	.	TRBJ2-5	CASSHDAGGMETQYF
TRBV29-1	.	TRBJ2-1	CSVVGTQSYNEQFF
TRBV5-1	once	TRBJ2-6	CASRDGSGANVLTF
TRBV5-1	.	TRBJ1-1	CASSGGGANTEAFF
TRBV7-2	.	TRBJ2-3	CASSLAASLVGTDTQYF
TRBV28	.	TRBJ1-6	CASSSGAPYNSPLHF
TRBV30	.	TRBJ1-5	CAWSRGTAQPQHF
TRBV5-1	.	TRBJ1-1	CASSLRSGGAFF
TRBV2	.	TRBJ2-1	CASRYREGQFF
TRBV6-5	.	TRBJ1-2	CASRTAAYGYTF
TRBV6-1	.	TRBJ2-1	CASSETRGHEQFF
TRBV28	.	TRBJ2-7	CASSRQGGIYEQYF
TRBV28	.	TRBJ2-1	CASSTRTPADSSYNEQFF
TRBV18	few	TRBJ1-1	CASSRSQGGTEAFF
TRBV28	.	TRBJ1-4	CASSFISWDTRNEKLFF
TRBV19	.	TRBJ2-3	CASKLDRGATDTQYF
TRBV7-2	.	TRBJ2-4	CASSLAHRTPPVVQYF
TRBV5-4	.	TRBJ1-5	CASSLEGGEPQHF
TRBV11-2	.	TRBJ2-5	CASSLQRETQYF
TRBV6-1	few	TRBJ1-1	CASGQVTPQRTEAFF
TRBV5-1	.	TRBJ2-5	CASSLAGDQETQYF
TRBV19	.	TRBJ2-4	CASSFMPRGTGAKNIQYF
TRBV5-1	.	TRBJ2-1	CASSWDRADFRSYNEQFF
TRBV2	few	TRBJ2-2	CASRSRARDTGELFF
TRBV7-9	.	TRBJ2-7	CASSLWGQGVWYEQYF
TRBV11-2	.	TRBJ1-5	CASSLAGRAGGSNQPQHF
TRBV2	.	TRBJ2-7	CASSTGSGEQYF
TRBV13	.	TRBJ1-2	CASSSWGQGRNGYTF
TRBV28	.	TRBJ1-1	CASSLYGPPGTMNTEAFF